One and the same sample provided the 10 T cell receptor beta chains below, sequenced in a study of T cell repertoires in cytomegalovirus infection. In TCRdb, the reads were re-called with MiXCR into one record per CDR3 protein. The sample has hundreds of thousands of distinct CDR3 sequences, 33% seen once; the top ten hold around a sixth. The antigens of these receptors remain unknown. This specimen consisted of cultured PBMCs, obtained from culture after CMV antigen stimulation. Receptors originate from a human donor in good health (CMV status not recorded). Some clones in this sample may be carry-over from other donors' samples.

This clonotype occurred a few times. The chain links TRBV7-2 to TRBJ2-5, with a weak D call TRBD2 (5 bases). The CDR3 has 11 residues. V dropped 5 bases and J dropped 9 bases, with 10 bases sitting between them. Germline loops: CDR1 SGHTA, CDR2 FQGNSA. The CDR3 DNA follows: TGTGCCAGCAGCCCCTCGAGGGCCCAGTACTTC. Protein sequence: CASSPSRAQYF.

This clonotype came up a few times. The chain has TRBV4-1 and TRBJ1-3, with D possibly matching TRBD1 (5 bases). CDR3 length: 18 amino acids. Germline lookup yields CDR1 MGHRA and CDR2 YSYEKL. The V and J ends lost 0 bases and 0 bases respectively, with 15 bases between them. CDR3 protein: CASSQDNSDGASGNTIYF. CDR3 DNA: TGCGCCAGCAGCCAAGATAACTCCGACGGGGCCTCTGGAAACACCATATATTTT.

The V call is TRBV20-1, the J call TRBJ2-5; weak D call: TRBD2 (7 bases). The germline CDR1 and CDR2 sequences are DFQATT and SNEGSKA (reference sequence). The V end lost 5 bases, the J end lost 5 bases, and 12 bases lay between the germline ends. This CDR3 has 12 amino acids. DNA for the CDR3: TGCAGTGCTCCGAAGGGGGGGGAGACCCAGTACTTC. As protein: CSAPKGGETQYF.

The chain is built from TRBV12-3 or TRBV12-4 and TRBJ1-5; D unresolved. The CDR3 consists of 14 residues. Trimming stripped 6 bases from V and 0 bases from J, with 9 bases between. CDR3 region: CASSVTVSNQPQHF. The CDR3 DNA sequence: TGTGCCAGCAGCGTTACGGTTAGCAATCAGCCCCAGCATTTT.

This clonotype was counted ten times or more. V gene TRBV7-2 combines with J gene TRBJ2-6, with no clear D. V lost 5 bases and J lost 0, with 5 bases in between. The CDR3 spans 14 residues. Germline lookup yields CDR1 SGHTA and CDR2 FQGNSA. This CDR3 is CASSGLSGANVLTF. Written as DNA, the CDR3 is TGTGCCAGCAGCGGTCTCTCTGGGGCCAACGTCCTGACTTTC.

This clonotype turned up a few times. The chain couples TRBV12-3 or TRBV12-4 to TRBJ2-5; 12 nucleotides agree with TRBD2. With 4 bases clipped from V and 1 base from J, the junction kept 1 base outside the gene matches. This CDR3 contains 15 residues. CDR3 amino acids: CASSSSGRAQETQYF. As DNA, the CDR3 is TGTGCCAGCAGTTCTAGCGGGAGGGCCCAAGAGACCCAGTACTTC.

In nucleotides, the CDR3 is TGTGCCAGCAGCCCCAGACAGGTCCCACCAATTGAGCAGTTCTTC. Amino acid sequence: CASSPRQVPPIEQFF. The chain employs TRBV7-6 and TRBJ2-1; possible D gene TRBD1, 6 bases. The V gene lost 5 bases and the J gene lost 9 bases, with 20 bases spanning the gap. The CDR3 runs to 15 residues. Looked up from germline, CDR1 is SGHVS and CDR2 is FNYEAQ. Full variable domain (remainder filled in from reference TRBV7-6 and TRBJ2-1): GAGVSQSPRYKVTKRGQDVALRCDPISGHVSLYWYRQALGQGPEFLTYFNYEAQQDKSGLPNDRFSAERPEGSISTLTIQRTEQRDSAMYRCASSPRQVPPIEQFFGPGTRLTVL.

V gene TRBV19 combines with J gene TRBJ2-3; 8 nucleotides match TRBD2. The ends lost 5 bases at V and 4 bases at J; junction bases unmatched: 8. The CDR3 sequence is 15 residues long. The germline gives CDR1 LNHDA, CDR2 SQIVND (reference sequence). The CDR3 nucleotides are TGTGCCAGTAGTGAAAGCGGGAGTTGGTCAGATACGCAGTATTTT. Residues: CASSESGSWSDTQYF. Filled out from reference TRBV19 and TRBJ2-3, the complete variable domain reads DGGITQSPKYLFRKEGQNVTLSCEQNLNHDAMYWYRQDPGQGLRLIYYSQIVNDFQKGDIAEGYSVSREKKESFPLTVTSAQKNPTAFYLCASSESGSWSDTQYFGPGTRLTVL.

Only a few counts were recorded for this clonotype. CDR3 region: CASSGRPTGLNQPQHF. The CDR3 coding sequence is TGTGCCAGCAGTGGACGCCCGACAGGACTCAATCAGCCCCAGCATTTT. V is TRBV6-6 and J is TRBJ1-5; D perhaps matches TRBD1 (6 bases). Looked up from germline, CDR1 is MNHNY and CDR2 is SVGAGI (reference sequence). V was shortened by 5 bases and J by 3 bases, with 17 bases between the two germline ends. This CDR3 region has 16 residues.

J is TRBJ2-3 and V is TRBV29-1; no firm D call. The CDR3 loop spans 12 amino acids. V was trimmed by 6 bases and J by 3 bases, leaving 10 bases between them. CDR1 is SQVTM, CDR2 ANQGSEA, per germline. In DNA, the CDR3 is TGCAGCGTCGTGGGGATAACAGATACGCAGTATTTT. This encodes CSVVGITDTQYF.